The 25 T cell receptor beta chains below were found in one sample sequenced in a study of identical twins. TCRdb itself ran the 5' RACE reads through MiXCR, one entry per CDR3 protein. The sample lists 450,000 or so distinct CDR3 sequences, roughly an eighth occurring once. The sample was also reused in another study, on yellow fever vaccine responses in identical twins.

The sequencing input was CD4+ T cells sorted from blood. These receptor sequences come from a woman aged 18-29 years in good health.

This clonotype showed up just a few times. V usage is TRBV3-1 and J usage is TRBJ2-1; a possible D gene is TRBD1 (6 bases). The CDR3 runs 15 residues. The V end lost 1 base, the J end lost 2 bases, and 9 bases lay between the germline ends. Germline V gives CDR1 LGHDT, CDR2 YNNKEL (reference sequence). CDR3 in amino acids: CASSQAAGAYNEQFF. DNA for the CDR3: TGTGCCAGCAGCCAAGCCGCAGGGGCCTACAATGAGCAGTTCTTC.

The CDR3 loop is CASSLSVGKTQYF. In DNA, the CDR3 is TGTGCCAGCAGTTTGTCTGTAGGGAAAACCCAGTACTTC. This chain joins TRBV27 and TRBJ2-5; D unresolved. The germline V and J ends were trimmed by 3 bases and 8 bases, with 13 bases remaining between them. CDR1 and CDR2 from the germline V gene are MNHEY and SMNVEV (reference sequence). The CDR3 runs 13 residues.

This clonotype was seen more than once but under ten times. The V call is TRBV10-3, the J call TRBJ2-1, with D tentatively TRBD1 (5 bases). Per germline, CDR1 ENHRY and CDR2 SYGVKD. Between the trimmed V and J ends, which lost 0 bases and 12 bases, there was a span of 9 bases. The CDR3 runs 12 residues. This CDR3 is CAISESGLVQFF. DNA for the CDR3: TGTGCCATCAGTGAGTCGGGGCTAGTGCAGTTCTTC.

Only a few counts were recorded for this clonotype. The chain combines TRBV29-1 with TRBJ2-1, with TRBD2 matching over 9 bases. Germline trimming cut 7 bases from V and 0 bases from J; bases unmatched to any gene: 1. The CDR3 extends over 13 amino acids. From germline, CDR1 is SQVTM and CDR2 ANQGSEA. The CDR3 coding sequence is TGCAGCGGGGGACTAGCCTCCTACAATGAGCAGTTCTTC. Translating gives CSGGLASYNEQFF.

This clonotype has just a few counts. The V and J genes are TRBV20-1 and TRBJ1-2; D may be TRBD1 (6 bases). Germline V gives CDR1 DFQATT, CDR2 SNEGSKA (reference sequence). V dropped 3 bases and J dropped 8 bases, with 16 bases sitting between them. The CDR3 is 13 residues long. The CDR3 nucleotides read TGCAGTGCTAGGAGCGGGGGGGCGCAGGGCTACACCTTC. Amino acids: CSARSGGAQGYTF.

This clonotype turned up a few times. This rearrangement joins TRBV20-1 to TRBJ2-7; 10 nucleotides align to TRBD1. V shed 4 bases, J shed 6 bases, and the junction held 9 bases outside the gene matches. CDR3 length: 14 residues. Germline-derived CDR1 and CDR2 are DFQATT and SNEGSKA (reference sequence). Here the CDR3 reads CSANPGQGIIEQYF. CDR3 nucleotide sequence: TGCAGTGCTAATCCGGGACAGGGGATTATCGAGCAGTACTTC.

The chain couples TRBV12-3 or TRBV12-4 to TRBJ1-2; D gene unclear. This CDR3 comprises 11 residues. The V end lost 7 bases, the J end lost 2 bases, and 5 bases lay between the germline ends. In DNA, the CDR3 is TGTGCCAGCACCCAGAACTATGGCTACACCTTC. Translating it yields CASTQNYGYTF.

Worth noting for this clonotype: A junction boundary mismatches the germline segment, possibly from a read error. The V gene is TRBV24-1, the J gene TRBJ2-7; 9 bases are shared with TRBD1. The germline gives CDR1 KGHDR, CDR2 SFDVKD. The CDR3 runs to 15 residues. CDR3 nucleotide sequence: TGTGCCACCTGTGACACGGGACAGGGTCTCTACGAGCAGTACTTC. This translates into CATCDTGQGLYEQYF.

The chain joins TRBV28 to TRBJ1-5; D remains ambiguous. V was clipped by 3 bases and J by 0 bases, with 15 bases between them. This CDR3 region has 17 residues. Germline V gene data show CDR1 as MDHEN and CDR2 as SYDVKM. The CDR3 DNA is TGTGCCAGCAGTTTCCCCCTCGACGGTTATAGCAATCAGCCCCAGCATTTT. This codes for CASSFPLDGYSNQPQHF.

DNA of the CDR3: TGTGCCAGCAGTTACTCGTTTCTAGCTGGCGAGACCCAGTACTTC. It specifies CASSYSFLAGETQYF. V is TRBV6-5 and J is TRBJ2-5, with D maybe TRBD2 (5 bases). Per germline, CDR1 MNHEY and CDR2 SVGAGI. This CDR3 spans 15 amino acids. V was trimmed by 0 bases and J by 5 bases, leaving 13 bases between them.

Many counts were recorded for this clonotype. The chain employs TRBV29-1 and TRBJ1-2; 8 nucleotides align to TRBD1. The CDR3 extends over 14 amino acids. Trimming took 2 bases from V and 3 from J; bases not matched to a gene: 5. CDR1 and CDR2 from the germline V gene are SQVTM and ANQGSEA. The CDR3 bases are TGCAGCGTTGAAATCGGACAGGGCTACTATGGCTACACCTTC. Encoded protein: CSVEIGQGYYGYTF.

Only a few counts were recorded for this clonotype. This chain links TRBV27 with TRBJ2-1; 7 nucleotides align to TRBD2. This CDR3 comprises 15 residues. The V and J ends lost 3 bases and 4 bases, in that order; junction bases with no gene match: 6. CDR1 and CDR2 from the germline V gene are MNHEY and SMNVEV (reference sequence). The CDR3 nucleotides read TGTGCCAGCAGTTTGAACTGGGAGGGTTACAATGAGCAGTTCTTC. Protein product: CASSLNWEGYNEQFF.

V gene TRBV7-2 combines with J gene TRBJ2-5; TRBD2 might be the D (6 bases). This CDR3 has 16 amino acids. The germline V gene has CDR1 SGHTA and CDR2 FQGNSA. The V gene lost 1 base and the J gene lost 5 bases, with 17 bases spanning the gap. DNA for the CDR3: TGTGCCAGCAGCTTAGGGGTCGGGAGTCGTGGGGAGACCCAGTACTTC. It codes for CASSLGVGSRGETQYF.

V gene TRBV11-2 combines with J gene TRBJ2-5; 12 bases align to TRBD2. CDR1 is SGHAT, CDR2 FQNNGV, per germline. The CDR3 consists of 19 residues. The V segment lost 4 bases and the J segment 0 bases; nucleotides outside the gene matches: 12. CDR3 loop: CASSSQFRLAGGDQETQYF. The DNA for the CDR3 is TGTGCCAGCAGCTCCCAGTTTAGGCTAGCGGGAGGGGACCAAGAGACCCAGTACTTC. The whole variable domain, remainder taken from reference TRBV11-2 and TRBJ2-5, is EAGVAQSPRYKIIEKRQSVAFWCNPISGHATLYWYQQILGQGPKLLIQFQNNGVVDDSQLPKDRFSAERLKGVDSTLKIQPAKLEDSAVYLCASSSQFRLAGGDQETQYFGPGTRLLVL.

This rearrangement joins TRBV2 to TRBJ2-2, with 8 nucleotides matching TRBD1. This CDR3 comprises 14 residues. Germline trimming cut 6 bases from V and 6 bases from J; bases unmatched to any gene: 6. Germline V gene lookup returns CDR1 SNHLY and CDR2 FYNNEI. The CDR3 DNA sequence: TGTGCCAGCAGCTGGGCAGGGGGCCCCGGGGAGCTGTTTTTT. Translated, it gives CASSWAGGPGELFF.

This chain uses TRBV21-1 with TRBJ2-3. TRBV21-1 constitutes a pseudogene. This CDR3 contains 14 residues. CDR3 bases: TGTGCCAGCAGCAAAAAAGGGTGCACAGATACGCAGTATTTT. This codes for CASSKKGCTDTQYF.

V is TRBV6-2 or TRBV6-3 and J is TRBJ1-5; D may be TRBD1 (5 bases). Trimming stripped 5 bases from V and 6 bases from J, with 17 bases between. The CDR3 contains 15 residues. Germline V gene sequence: CDR1 MNHEY, CDR2 SVGEGT. The CDR3 here is CASSQGPSGGQPQHF. CDR3 bases: TGTGCCAGCAGTCAGGGACCTTCCGGGGGTCAGCCCCAGCATTTT.

J is TRBJ2-7 and V is TRBV4-1; a possible D gene is TRBD2 (6 bases). The CDR3 runs to 15 residues. Germline CDR1 reads MGHRA; CDR2 reads YSYEKL. V was cut by 4 bases and J by 3 bases, with 16 bases left in between. As DNA, the CDR3 is TGCGCCAGCAGCCCTCCGGGGGACGGGTTCTACGAGCAGTACTTC. This codes for CASSPPGDGFYEQYF.

The V and J genes are TRBV28 and TRBJ2-7; no firm D call. Germline CDR1 and CDR2: MDHEN and SYDVKM. This CDR3 contains 14 residues. With 3 bases removed from V and 1 base from J, the gap between germline ends came to 10 bases. This chain's CDR3 is CASSFLGGSYEQYF. As DNA, the CDR3 is TGTGCCAGCAGTTTTCTCGGCGGATCCTACGAGCAGTACTTC. Drawing the rest from reference TRBV28 and TRBJ2-7, the complete variable domain is DVKVTQSSRYLVKRTGEKVFLECVQDMDHENMFWYRQDPGLGLRLIYFSYDVKMKEKGDIPEGYSVSREKKERFSLILESASTNQTSMYLCASSFLGGSYEQYFGPGTRLTVT.

A single count supports this clonotype. The chain combines TRBV28 with TRBJ2-5, with a possible D match to TRBD2 (6 bases). The CDR3 spans 15 residues. With 4 bases removed from V and 4 bases from J, the gap between germline ends came to 16 bases. Germline CDR1 MDHEN, CDR2 SYDVKM. The CDR3, as DNA: TGTGCCAGCAGTTATTCCCGACTAGTATCAGAGACCCAGTACTTC. Translating gives CASSYSRLVSETQYF.

This clonotype was found a few times. The CDR3 coding sequence is TGTGCCAGCAGTGGGGGGGCAGGGTTGGATCAGCCCCAGCATTTT. Translating it yields CASSGGAGLDQPQHF. The chain links TRBV25-1 to TRBJ1-5, with D perhaps TRBD1 (6 bases). The CDR3 is 15 amino acids. CDR1 is MGHDK and CDR2 is SYGVNS in the germline V gene. The V end was cut by 4 bases, the J end by 5 bases, with 15 bases between. Looking up the rest from reference TRBV25-1 and TRBJ1-5 gives the full variable domain: EADIYQTPRYLVIGTGKKITLECSQTMGHDKMYWYQQDPGMELHLIHYSYGVNSTEKGDLSSESTVSRIRTEHFPLTLESARPSHTSQYLCASSGGAGLDQPQHFGDGTRLSIL.

This clonotype showed up just a few times. Germline and junction disagree at one end, which may indicate a read error. V gene TRBV20-1 combines with J gene TRBJ2-6, with a tentative D call TRBD2 (5 bases). Germline V gene data show CDR1 as DFQATT and CDR2 as SNEGSKA (reference sequence). The CDR3 runs to 17 residues. CDR3 region: CSARARAPSSGANVLTF. The CDR3 nucleotides are TGCAGTGCCAGAGCGAGGGCCCCTAGCTCTGGGGCCAACGTCCTGACTTTC.

This clonotype was found a few times. This sequence joins TRBV10-3 and TRBJ1-4; a weak D match, TRBD1 (6 bases). The CDR3 covers 15 residues. The germline V gene encodes CDR1 ENHRY and CDR2 SYGVKD. V lost 4 bases, J lost 4 bases, and 13 bases lay in between. As DNA, the CDR3 is TGTGCCATCAGTGCAAAGACAGGACTTAATGAAAAACTGTTTTTT. Amino acids: CAISAKTGLNEKLFF.

This clonotype occurred many times. This chain connects TRBV25-1 to TRBJ2-3; 8 nucleotides match TRBD2. Germline assignment: CDR1 MGHDK and CDR2 SYGVNS. The J segment lost 0 bases and the V segment lost 11 bases, leaving 1 base of the junction unmatched. There are 12 residues in the CDR3. CDR3 in amino acids: CAVAGSTDTQYF. Here the CDR3 DNA reads TGTGCCGTAGCGGGGAGCACAGATACGCAGTATTTT.

The chain has TRBV24-1 and TRBJ2-3, with D perhaps matching TRBD2 (6 bases). V was trimmed by 4 bases and J by 1 base, leaving 17 bases between them. This CDR3 has 17 amino acids. Germline CDR1 KGHDR, CDR2 SFDVKD. CDR3 loop: CATSDLPRPGGTDTQYF. CDR3 nucleotide sequence: TGTGCCACCAGTGACTTGCCCCGGCCGGGGGGCACAGATACGCAGTATTTT.